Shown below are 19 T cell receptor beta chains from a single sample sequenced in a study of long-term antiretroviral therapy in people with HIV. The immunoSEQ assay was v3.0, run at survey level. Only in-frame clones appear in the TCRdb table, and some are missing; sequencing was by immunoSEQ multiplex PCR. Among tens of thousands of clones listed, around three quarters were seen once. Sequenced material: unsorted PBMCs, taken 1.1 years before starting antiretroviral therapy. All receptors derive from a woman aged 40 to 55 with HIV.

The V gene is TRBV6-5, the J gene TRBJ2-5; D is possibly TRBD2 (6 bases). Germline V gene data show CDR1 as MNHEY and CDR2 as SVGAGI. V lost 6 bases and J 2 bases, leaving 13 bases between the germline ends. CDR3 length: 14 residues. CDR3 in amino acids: CASRETRAQETQYF. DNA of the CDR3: TGTGCCAGCAGGGAGACTAGGGCTCAAGAGACCCAGTACTTC.

The CDR3 DNA is TGTGCCAGCAGCAAAAGTGGTGGCTTCTCCTACAATGAGCAGTTCTTC. It encodes CASSKSGGFSYNEQFF. J is TRBJ2-1 and V is TRBV9; D unclear. V dropped 4 bases and J dropped 0 bases, with 14 bases sitting between them. Germline CDR1 and CDR2: SGDLS and YYNGEE. The CDR3 is 16 amino acids.

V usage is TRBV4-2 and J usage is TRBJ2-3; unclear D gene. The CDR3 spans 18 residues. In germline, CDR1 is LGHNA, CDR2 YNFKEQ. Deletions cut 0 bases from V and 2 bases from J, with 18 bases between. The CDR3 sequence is CASSQDFPDPPITDTQYF. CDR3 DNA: TGTGCCAGCAGCCAAGATTTCCCCGACCCGCCTATCACAGATACGCAGTATTTT.

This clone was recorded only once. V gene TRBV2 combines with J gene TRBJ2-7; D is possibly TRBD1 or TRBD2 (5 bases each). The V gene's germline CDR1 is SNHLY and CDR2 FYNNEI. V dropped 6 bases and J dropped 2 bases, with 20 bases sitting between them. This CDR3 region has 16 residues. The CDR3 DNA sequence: TGTGCCAGCAGCAAAAACCCCGGGACGGAAGCCTACGAGCAGTACTTC. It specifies CASSKNPGTEAYEQYF.

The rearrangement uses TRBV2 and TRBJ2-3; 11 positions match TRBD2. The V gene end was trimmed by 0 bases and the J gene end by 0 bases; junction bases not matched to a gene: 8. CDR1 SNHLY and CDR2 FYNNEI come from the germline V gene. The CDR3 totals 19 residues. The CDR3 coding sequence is TGTGCCAGCAGTGAAGCGGGTAGCGGGAGGGCAGGTAGCACAGATACGCAGTATTTT. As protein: CASSEAGSGRAGSTDTQYF.

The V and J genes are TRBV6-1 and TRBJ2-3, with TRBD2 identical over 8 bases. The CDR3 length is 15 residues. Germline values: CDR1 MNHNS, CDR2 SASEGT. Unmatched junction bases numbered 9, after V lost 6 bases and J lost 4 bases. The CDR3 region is CASRLAGRGADTQYF. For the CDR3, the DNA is TGTGCCAGCAGGTTAGCGGGACGCGGGGCAGATACGCAGTATTTT.

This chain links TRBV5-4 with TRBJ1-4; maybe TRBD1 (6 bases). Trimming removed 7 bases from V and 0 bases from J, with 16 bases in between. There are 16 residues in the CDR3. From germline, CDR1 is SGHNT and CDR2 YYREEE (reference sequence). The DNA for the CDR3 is TGTGCCAGCGGGGAAGGGGGTTCCGCAACTAATGAAAAACTGTTTTTT. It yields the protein CASGEGGSATNEKLFF.

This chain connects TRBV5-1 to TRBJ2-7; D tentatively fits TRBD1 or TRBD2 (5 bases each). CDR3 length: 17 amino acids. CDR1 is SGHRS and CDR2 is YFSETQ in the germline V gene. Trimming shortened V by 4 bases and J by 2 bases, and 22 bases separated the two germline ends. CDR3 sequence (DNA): TGCGCCAGCAGCCGGATGGGGGAAACGTCCTGGGCCTACGAGCAGTACTTC. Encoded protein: CASSRMGETSWAYEQYF.

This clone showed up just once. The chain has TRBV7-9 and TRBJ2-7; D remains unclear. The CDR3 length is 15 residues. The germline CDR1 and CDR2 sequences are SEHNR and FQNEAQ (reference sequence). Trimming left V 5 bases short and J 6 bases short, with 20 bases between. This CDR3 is CASSQTDGDKGEQYF. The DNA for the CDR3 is TGTGCCAGCAGCCAAACGGACGGCGATAAGGGCGAGCAGTACTTC.

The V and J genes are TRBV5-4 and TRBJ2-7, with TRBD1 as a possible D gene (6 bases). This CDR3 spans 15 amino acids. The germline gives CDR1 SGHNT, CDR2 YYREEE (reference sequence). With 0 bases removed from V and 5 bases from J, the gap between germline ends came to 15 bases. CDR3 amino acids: CASSLEVTGTHEQYF. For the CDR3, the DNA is TGTGCCAGCAGCTTGGAGGTCACAGGGACCCACGAGCAGTACTTC.

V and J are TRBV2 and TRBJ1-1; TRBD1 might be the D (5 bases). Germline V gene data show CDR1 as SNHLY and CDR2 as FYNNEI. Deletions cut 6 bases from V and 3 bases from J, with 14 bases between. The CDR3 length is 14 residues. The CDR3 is CASSHRFADTEAFF. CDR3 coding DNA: TGTGCCAGCAGCCACAGGTTCGCGGACACTGAAGCTTTCTTT.

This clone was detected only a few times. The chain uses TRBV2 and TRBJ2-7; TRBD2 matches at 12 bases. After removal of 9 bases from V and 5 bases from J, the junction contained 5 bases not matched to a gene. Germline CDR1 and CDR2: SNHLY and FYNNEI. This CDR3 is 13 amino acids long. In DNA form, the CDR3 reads TGTGCCAGAGGACTAGCGGGGAGTAACGAGCAGTACTTC. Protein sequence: CARGLAGSNEQYF. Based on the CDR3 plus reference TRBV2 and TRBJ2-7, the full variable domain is EPEVTQTPSHQVTQMGQEVILRCVPISNHLYFYWYRQILGQKVEFLVSFYNNEISEKSEIFDDQFSVERPDGSNFTLKIRSTKLEDSAMYFCARGLAGSNEQYFGPGTRLTVT.

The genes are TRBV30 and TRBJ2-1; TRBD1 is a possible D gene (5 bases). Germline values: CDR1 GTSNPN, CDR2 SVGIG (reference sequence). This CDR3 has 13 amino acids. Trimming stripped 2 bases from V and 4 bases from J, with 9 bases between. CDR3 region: CAWSPRQYNEQFF. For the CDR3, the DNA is TGTGCCTGGAGTCCCCGACAGTACAATGAGCAGTTCTTC.

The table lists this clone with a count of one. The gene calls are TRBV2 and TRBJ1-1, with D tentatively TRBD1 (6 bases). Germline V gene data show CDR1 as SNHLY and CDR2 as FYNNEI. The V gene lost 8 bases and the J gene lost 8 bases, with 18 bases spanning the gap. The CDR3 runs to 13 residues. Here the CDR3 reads CASQPRDNQEAFF. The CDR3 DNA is TGTGCCAGCCAACCCCGGGACAACCAGGAAGCTTTCTTT. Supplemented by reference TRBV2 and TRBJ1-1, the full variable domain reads EPEVTQTPSHQVTQMGQEVILRCVPISNHLYFYWYRQILGQKVEFLVSFYNNEISEKSEIFDDQFSVERPDGSNFTLKIRSTKLEDSAMYFCASQPRDNQEAFFGQGTRLTVV.

The CDR3 bases are TGTGCCAGCAGCTCCAACCGGGACAGGAGGCACTATGGCTACACCTTC. It codes for CASSSNRDRRHYGYTF. The gene calls are TRBV7-7 and TRBJ1-2, with 8 bases aligning to TRBD1. CDR3 length equals 16 residues. Trimming cost V 4 bases and J 3 bases; bases outside gene matches: 10. The V gene's germline CDR1 is SSHAT and CDR2 FNYEAQ (reference sequence).

CDR3 protein: CASSSLDRGLGNSPLHF. The CDR3 DNA reads as TGCGCCAGCAGCTCTCTCGACAGGGGACTTGGTAATTCACCCCTCCACTTT. The V call is TRBV5-1, the J call TRBJ1-6; 8 bases fit TRBD1. The CDR3 consists of 17 residues. Trimming cost V 3 bases and J 6 bases; bases outside gene matches: 11. Germline loops: CDR1 SGHRS, CDR2 YFSETQ. The complete variable domain, with remaining parts taken from reference TRBV5-1 and TRBJ1-6, reads KAGVTQTPRYLIKTRGQQVTLSCSPISGHRSVSWYQQTPGQGLQFLFEYFSETQRNKGNFPGRFSGRQFSNSRSEMNVSTLELGDSALYLCASSSLDRGLGNSPLHFGNGTRLTVT.

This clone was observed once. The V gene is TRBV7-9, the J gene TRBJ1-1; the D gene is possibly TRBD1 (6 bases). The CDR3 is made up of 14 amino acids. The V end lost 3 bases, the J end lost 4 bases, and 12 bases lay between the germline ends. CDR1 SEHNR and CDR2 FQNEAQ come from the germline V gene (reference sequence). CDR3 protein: CASSLDSGATEAFF. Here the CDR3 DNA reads TGTGCCAGCAGCTTGGACAGTGGGGCCACTGAAGCTTTCTTT.

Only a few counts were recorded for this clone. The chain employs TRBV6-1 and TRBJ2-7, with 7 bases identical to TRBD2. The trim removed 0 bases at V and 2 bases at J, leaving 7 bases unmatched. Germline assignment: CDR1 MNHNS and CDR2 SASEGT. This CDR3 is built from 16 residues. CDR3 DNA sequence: TGTGCCAGCAGTGAAGCTGGGCGGGGGTTTCCCTACGAGCAGTACTTC. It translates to CASSEAGRGFPYEQYF.

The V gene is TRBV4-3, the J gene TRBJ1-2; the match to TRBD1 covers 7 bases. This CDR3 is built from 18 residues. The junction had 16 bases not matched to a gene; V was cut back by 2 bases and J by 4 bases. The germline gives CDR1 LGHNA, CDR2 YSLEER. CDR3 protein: CASSQNLGGTDISYGYTF. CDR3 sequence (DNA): TGCGCCAGCAGCCAAAACTTGGGCGGGACAGATATTAGCTATGGCTACACCTTC.